Listed below are T cell receptor beta chains from one sample, sequenced in a study of T cells expressing NK-cell markers. TCRdb re-called the 5' RACE reads and shows each CDR3 protein once, DNA omitted. This listing includes about 450,000 distinct CDR3 sequences. Sequencing used blood T cells: a sorted CD56 or NKG2C T cell subset, CD4+ or CD8+ T cells, or bulk PBMC T cells (not recorded which). These receptor sequences come from a woman aged 18-70 years in good health. Each CDR3 is given with its conserved first and last residue.

CDR3: CASSVESGDDEQFF
J: TRBJ2-1
V: TRBV9

CDR3: CASSQLPGTNENTEAFF
J: TRBJ1-1
V: TRBV4-1

CDR3: CASSLAGTVYEQYF
J: TRBJ2-7
V: TRBV5-1

CDR3: CASSQDYQVYSNQPQHF
J: TRBJ1-5
V: TRBV4-3

CDR3: CASSLASSSYEQYF
J: TRBJ2-7
V: TRBV7-6

CDR3: CASSPGLAYHEQYF
J: TRBJ2-7
V: TRBV7-9

CDR3: CASSPRQDEKLFF
J: TRBJ1-4
V: TRBV19

CDR3: CASSQRSGLYYNEQFF
J: TRBJ2-1
V: TRBV4-3

CDR3: CASSLVREIDGYTF
J: TRBJ1-2
V: TRBV5-1

CDR3: CATSDVRRNEQFF
J: TRBJ2-1
V: TRBV24-1

CDR3: CASSQVKSSYNEQFF
J: TRBJ2-1
V: TRBV4-3

CDR3: CASSQGQGNSPLHF
J: TRBJ1-6
V: TRBV3-1

CDR3: CSARDLGTAGYGYTF
J: TRBJ1-2
V: TRBV20-1

CDR3: CASSPRESSANTGELFF
J: TRBJ2-2
V: TRBV9

CDR3: CASSYLGQGSYNEQFF
J: TRBJ2-1
V: TRBV6-2/TRBV6-3

CDR3: CASSEGANSYEQYF
J: TRBJ2-7
V: TRBV6-1

CDR3: CASSSLLGGPYEQYF
J: TRBJ2-7
V: TRBV12-3/TRBV12-4

CDR3: CASSSYDVGAGEQFF
J: TRBJ2-1
V: TRBV11-3

CDR3: CSAQGPGNTIYF
J: TRBJ1-3
V: TRBV20-1

CDR3: CSAPEQTYNEQFF
J: TRBJ2-1
V: TRBV29-1

CDR3: CASSLAWRGDNEQFF
J: TRBJ2-1
V: TRBV7-6

CDR3: CASSLEIPRGSGYTF
J: TRBJ1-2
V: TRBV7-2

CDR3: CASSYGFPNEQFF
J: TRBJ2-1
V: TRBV6-2/TRBV6-3

CDR3: CASSLTSGRAEFF
J: TRBJ2-1
V: TRBV7-2

CDR3: CASSLDWGIEETQYF
J: TRBJ2-5
V: TRBV11-2

CDR3: CSATTGTAYEQYF
J: TRBJ2-7
V: TRBV20-1

CDR3: CAIREGTSGRGSSYNEQFF
J: TRBJ2-1
V: TRBV10-3

CDR3: CSARTGGRNEQFF
J: TRBJ2-1
V: TRBV20-1

CDR3: CSVDFRYEQYF
J: TRBJ2-7
V: TRBV29-1

CDR3: CASSLGTGGHEQFF
J: TRBJ2-1
V: TRBV7-9

CDR3: CASSLRGGAGNIQYF
J: TRBJ2-4
V: TRBV12-3/TRBV12-4

CDR3: CASGRTGMGGYTF
J: TRBJ1-2
V: TRBV4-3

CDR3: CASSFAGREGYTF
J: TRBJ1-2
V: TRBV6-5

CDR3: CASSPTAGSLNTEAFF
J: TRBJ1-1
V: TRBV4-3

CDR3: CAISWGRDTEAFF
J: TRBJ1-1
V: TRBV10-3